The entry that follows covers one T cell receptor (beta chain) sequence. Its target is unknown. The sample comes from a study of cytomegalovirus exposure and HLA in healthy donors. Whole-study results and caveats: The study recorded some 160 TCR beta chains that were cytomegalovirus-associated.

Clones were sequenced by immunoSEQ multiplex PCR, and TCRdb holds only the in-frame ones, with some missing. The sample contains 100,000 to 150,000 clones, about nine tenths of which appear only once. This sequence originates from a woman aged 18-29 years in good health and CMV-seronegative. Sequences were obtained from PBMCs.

The CDR3 DNA reads as TGTGCCTGGAGTGATGTAGCGGGAGGAGGCCAGTACTTC. Translation gives CAWSDVAGGGQYF. The chain carries TRBV30 and TRBJ2-5, with 10 bases fitting TRBD2. The germline V gene has CDR1 GTSNPN and CDR2 SVGIG (reference sequence). This CDR3 spans 13 amino acids. The J segment lost 10 bases and the V segment lost 1 base, leaving 6 bases of the junction unmatched. Filled out from reference TRBV30 and TRBJ2-5, the complete variable domain reads SQTIHQWPATLVQPVGSPLSLECTVEGTSNPNLYWYRQAAGRGLQLLFYSVGIGQISSEVPQNLSASRPQDRQFILSSKKLLLSDSGFYLCAWSDVAGGGQYFGPGTRLLVL.